The 12 T cell receptor beta chains reported below all come from one sample, sequenced in a study of blood T cell repertoires in COVID-19. Assay: immunoSEQ multiplex PCR; the TCRdb copy retains only in-frame clones and omits some. The repertoire includes roughly 32,000 clones, roughly 84% of them detected once, and around 15% sits in the top ten. Sequencing was carried out using peripheral blood. These receptors all stem from a man aged 60 to 69 with active COVID-19.

The V gene is TRBV23-1, the J gene TRBJ1-5; D possibly corresponds to TRBD1 (6 bases). TRBV23-1 is marked as an open reading frame, function uncertain. Deletions cut 6 bases from V and 3 bases from J, with 15 bases between. The CDR3 consists of 15 residues. The CDR3 reads CASSVGGRINQPQHF. In nucleotides, the CDR3 is TGCGCCAGCAGCGTGGGGGGGCGTATCAATCAGCCCCAGCATTTT.

V usage is TRBV6-2 or TRBV6-3 and J usage is TRBJ1-1; 7 bases match TRBD1. Per the germline V gene, CDR1 is MNHEY and CDR2 is SVGEGT. The V gene end was trimmed by 2 bases and the J gene end by 4 bases; junction bases not matched to a gene: 13. The CDR3 totals 17 residues. CDR3 sequence reads: CASSYGRLRGQSTEAFF. The CDR3 coding sequence is TGTGCCAGCAGTTACGGTCGTTTGAGGGGGCAGAGCACTGAAGCTTTCTTT.

The chain joins TRBV6-2 or TRBV6-3 to TRBJ2-1; 13 bases are shared with TRBD2. V dropped 4 bases and J dropped 7; count of bases not matched to a gene: 1. The CDR3 consists of 14 residues. CDR1 is MNHEY, CDR2 SVGEGT, per germline. The CDR3 is CASSWTSGSNEQFF. The CDR3 region has the DNA TGTGCCAGCAGTTGGACTAGCGGGAGTAATGAGCAGTTCTTC.

As to this clone: Different DNA sequences within this sample yield the same CDR3. The chain joins TRBV4-2 to TRBJ2-3; D is uncertain. CDR1 is LGHNA, CDR2 YNFKEQ, per germline. CDR3 length: 13 residues. V lost 3 bases, J lost 0 bases, and 4 bases lay in between. CDR3 bases: TGTGCCAGCAGCCAGACTAGCACAGATACGCAGTATTTT. Its translation is CASSQTSTDTQYF.

The genes are TRBV7-9 and TRBJ2-2; D is undetermined. V was pared by 5 bases and J by 4 bases, with 8 bases between. The CDR3 contains 13 residues. Germline CDR1 is SEHNR and CDR2 is FQNEAQ (reference sequence). The CDR3 loop reads CASSKYGTGELFF. In DNA form, the CDR3 reads TGTGCCAGCAGCAAATACGGCACCGGGGAGCTGTTTTTT. Together with reference TRBV7-9 and TRBJ2-2, the CDR3 gives the full variable domain: DTGVSQNPRHKITKRGQNVTFRCDPISEHNRLYWYRQTLGQGPEFLTYFQNEAQLEKSRLLSDRFSAERPKGSFSTLEIQRTEQGDSAMYLCASSKYGTGELFFGEGSRLTVL.

The chain employs TRBV6-1 and TRBJ1-6, with D unclear. CDR1 MNHNS and CDR2 SASEGT come from the germline V gene. The V and J ends lost 0 bases and 6 bases respectively, with 15 bases between them. There are 17 residues in the CDR3. CDR3: CASSEALLRRFNSPLHF. The CDR3 DNA sequence: TGTGCCAGCAGTGAAGCGCTATTGAGGCGATTTAATTCACCCCTCCACTTT.

J is TRBJ2-3 and V is TRBV5-1, with 9 bases matching TRBD2. The CDR3 is 17 amino acids. Germline values: CDR1 SGHRS, CDR2 YFSETQ. V lost 0 bases and J lost 2; bases outside the gene matches: 7. The CDR3 nucleotides are TGCGCCAGCAGCTTGGAGTGGGGCGGGGGGGCCACAGATACGCAGTATTTT. The encoded protein is CASSLEWGGGATDTQYF.

This chain connects TRBV4-2 to TRBJ1-2; D might be TRBD1 (5 bases). Germline V gene sequence: CDR1 LGHNA, CDR2 YNFKEQ. V shed 1 base and J shed 0 bases, with 12 bases lying between them. CDR3 size: 16 residues. The CDR3 DNA follows: TGTGCCAGCAGCCAAGTTGTGCGGGGGACTAACTATGGCTACACCTTC. Its translation: CASSQVVRGTNYGYTF.

This clone appeared once. The chain combines TRBV7-2 with TRBJ2-1, with 8 bases fitting TRBD1. Germline loops: CDR1 SGHTA, CDR2 FQGNSA. CDR3 length: 18 amino acids. Trimming cost V 1 base and J 4 bases; bases outside gene matches: 12. The DNA of the CDR3 is TGTGCCAGCAGCTTAGGGGCAGGGGGCCGAAGATCTTACAATGAGCAGTTCTTC. It yields the protein CASSLGAGGRRSYNEQFF.

The chain joins TRBV28 to TRBJ1-4; TRBD1 matches at 7 bases. V was pared by 5 bases and J by 8 bases, with 11 bases of the junction left unmatched. The CDR3 is 15 amino acids. Per germline, CDR1 MDHEN and CDR2 SYDVKM. CDR3 nucleotides: TGTGCCAGCAGTGAAAACAGGGGTGGGGGAGAAAAACTGTTTTTT. This codes for CASSENRGGGEKLFF.

CDR3 DNA: TGTGCCAGCAGCTTAGTTAGCGGGAGTGCAGATACGCAGTATTTT. Translating it yields CASSLVSGSADTQYF. This chain joins TRBV7-8 and TRBJ2-3; 9 bases agree with TRBD2. Germline loops: CDR1 SGHVS, CDR2 FQNEAQ. This CDR3 contains 15 residues. With V trimmed by 1 base and J by 4 bases, 3 bases remained unmatched.

The chain is built from TRBV5-4 and TRBJ2-7; D ambiguous. CDR3 size: 13 residues. The germline V gene has CDR1 SGHNT and CDR2 YYREEE (reference sequence). The V end lost 4 bases, the J end lost 0 bases, and 8 bases lay between the germline ends. DNA for the CDR3: TGTGCCAGCAGCCACTCTAGCTCCTACGAGCAGTACTTC. It is translated as CASSHSSSYEQYF.